The entry below describes one T cell receptor beta chain. This entry belongs to a study of blood T cell repertoires in COVID-19. Study overall: The analysed material was cDNA or gDNA that came from T cells, B-cell-depleted T cells, or PBMCs.

Per the authors' pipeline: Reference gene primer amplification yielded estimated nucleated cell counts. The data were produced by immunoSEQ multiplex PCR, yet TCRdb's version contains in-frame clones alone and is incomplete. For V, J and clone size, that table is used; D and trimming come from the DNA. The table shows more than 95,000 clones, with approximately 89% occurring only once. The CDR3 is 13 amino acids. Germline assignment: CDR1 SQVTM and CDR2 ANQGSEA. V was pared by 0 bases and J by 6 bases, with 10 bases between. The TCR originated in a woman of 80 years or more in a cohort sampled during active COVID-19. Sequencing was performed on peripheral blood. The rearrangement uses TRBV29-1 and TRBJ2-3; D gene unclear. CDR3 DNA: TGCAGCGTTGAAGATTCAGGAACCGATACGCAGTATTTT. It is translated as CSVEDSGTDTQYF.